Here is one T cell receptor (beta chain) with its context. Execution of the assay was at deep level. Unsorted PBMC DNA was sequenced on ten immunoSEQ deep assay plates. Only in-frame clones appear in the TCRdb table, and some are missing; sequencing was by immunoSEQ multiplex PCR. The table has about 480,000 clones, over 60% seen once. The CDR3 is 16 residues long. Germline assignment: CDR1 SGHRS and CDR2 YFSETQ. Deletions cut 2 bases from V and 4 bases from J, with 16 bases between. The sample belongs to a study of shared clonotypes between healthy human individuals. The rearrangement joins TRBV5-1 to TRBJ2-1; D perhaps matches TRBD1 (5 bases). Input material: PBMCs. The sequence was collected from a woman between 35 and 50 years old in good health. Some clones in this sample may be carry-over from other donors' samples. The CDR3 is CASSFPHLTAYNEQFF. The CDR3 region has the DNA TGCGCCAGCAGCTTCCCCCACCTGACAGCTTACAATGAGCAGTTCTTC.